These 18 T cell receptor beta chains originate from one sample sequenced in a study of blood T cell repertoires in COVID-19. Repertoires were generated with immunoSEQ multiplex PCR, while TCRdb's copy carries only in-frame clones and drops some. The sample lists about 240,000 clones; about nine tenths were seen once. Sample: peripheral blood. All receptors come from a man aged 25-40 years with COVID-19, enrolled during active disease.

V is TRBV10-2 and J is TRBJ1-2, with unresolved D. The length of the CDR3 is 11 residues. V was cut by 0 bases and J by 10 bases, with 6 bases left in between. Germline CDR1 is WSHSY and CDR2 is SAAADI. Written as DNA, the CDR3 is TGCGCCAGCAGTGAGTCCTGGGCCTACACCTTC. The encoded protein is CASSESWAYTF.

This clone was observed a few times. The chain carries TRBV5-6 and TRBJ1-4; 9 positions agree with TRBD1. The trim removed 2 bases at V and 5 bases at J, leaving 7 bases unmatched. The CDR3 runs to 16 residues. Germline V gene sequence: CDR1 SGHDT, CDR2 YYEEEE. For the CDR3, the DNA is TGTGCCAGCAGCTTCCGAGGGACAGGGAACAATGAAAAACTGTTTTTT. Residues: CASSFRGTGNNEKLFF.

A single count supports this clone. The rearrangement uses TRBV10-2 and TRBJ1-5; 8 bases align to TRBD1. J lost 7 bases, V lost 6 bases, and 5 bases had no gene match. This CDR3 has 13 residues. Germline assignment: CDR1 WSHSY and CDR2 SAAADI. For the CDR3, the DNA is TGCGCCAGCAGGCAGGGGGCATACCAGCCCCAGCATTTT. Encoded protein: CASRQGAYQPQHF.

The rearrangement joins TRBV29-1 to TRBJ2-7; 12 bases are shared with TRBD1. Trimming at V came to 5 bases and at J to 6 bases, leaving 5 bases not matched to a gene. The V gene's germline CDR1 is SQVTM and CDR2 ANQGSEA. CDR3 length: 13 residues. The CDR3 bases are TGCAGCGTTTTACCGGGACAGGGGGCCGAGCAGTACTTC. Its protein product is CSVLPGQGAEQYF.

The rearrangement links TRBV3-1 (or the pseudogene TRBV3-2) to TRBJ2-7, with a weak D call TRBD1 (5 bases). There are 15 residues in the CDR3. The germline gives CDR1 LGHDT, CDR2 YNNKEL (reference sequence). V was cut by 3 bases and J by 5 bases, with 17 bases left in between. CDR3 amino acids: CASSHSQGRRDEQYF. The DNA of the CDR3 is TGTGCCAGCAGCCACAGTCAGGGCCGTCGGGACGAGCAGTACTTC.

The chain combines TRBV6-5 with TRBJ2-7; D gene unclear. The CDR3 extends over 14 amino acids. Per the germline V gene, CDR1 is MNHEY and CDR2 is SVGAGI. V was clipped by 7 bases and J by 1 base, with 14 bases between them. CDR3 residues: CASTAPGSSYEQYF. CDR3 nucleotide sequence: TGTGCCAGCACCGCACCCGGGTCTTCCTACGAGCAGTACTTC.

V and J are TRBV19 and TRBJ1-5; 9 bases match TRBD1. Losses at the gene ends were 0 bases for V and 0 bases for J; bases not matched to a gene: 3. CDR1 LNHDA and CDR2 SQIVND come from the germline V gene (reference sequence). CDR3 length: 17 residues. The CDR3 protein is CASSIDGTGYSNQPQHF. Written as DNA, the CDR3 is TGTGCCAGTAGTATAGATGGGACAGGGTATAGCAATCAGCCCCAGCATTTT.

The CDR3 sequence is CSASKTGNTGELFF. The CDR3 bases are TGCAGTGCTAGTAAAACAGGAAACACCGGGGAGCTGTTTTTT. The chain recombines TRBV20-1 with TRBJ2-2; D perhaps matches TRBD1 (5 bases). Trimming cost V 3 bases and J 2 bases, with 10 bases left between them. Looked up from germline, CDR1 is DFQATT and CDR2 is SNEGSKA (reference sequence). There are 14 residues in the CDR3.

The V call is TRBV2, the J call TRBJ1-1, with 7 bases lining up with TRBD1. V dropped 8 bases and J dropped 5; count of bases not matched to a gene: 11. In germline, CDR1 is SNHLY, CDR2 FYNNEI. The CDR3 spans 14 residues. DNA for the CDR3: TGTGCCAGCTTACTCCGGGACAGAAAGACTGAAGCTTTCTTT. Encoded protein: CASLLRDRKTEAFF.

The CDR3 DNA sequence: TGTGCCAGCAGCCGCGGGGGACAGGGTGTGCGGGGCTACACCTTC. This sequence encodes CASSRGGQGVRGYTF. This rearrangement joins TRBV6-2 or TRBV6-3 to TRBJ1-2; 9 positions match TRBD1. This CDR3 is 15 amino acids long. V shed 6 bases and J 8 bases; nucleotides not matched to a gene: 13. CDR1 and CDR2 (germline): MNHEY, SVGEGT.

This sequence joins TRBV7-9 and TRBJ1-4; 8 nucleotides line up with TRBD1. This CDR3 region has 17 residues. V lost 1 base and J lost 6; bases outside the gene matches: 10. Per the germline V gene, CDR1 is SEHNR and CDR2 is FQNEAQ (reference sequence). DNA of the CDR3: TGTGCCAGCAGCTTAGTATGGCAGGGGGCGCGGGATGAAAAACTGTTTTTT. Translating gives CASSLVWQGARDEKLFF.

The rearrangement links TRBV3-1 (or the pseudogene TRBV3-2) to TRBJ2-7; no firm D call. V lost 0 bases to trimming and J lost 0 bases, with 9 bases between them. The CDR3 spans 15 residues. Germline values: CDR1 LGHDT, CDR2 YNNKEL (reference sequence). The CDR3 protein is CASSQDLLSSYEQYF. In DNA form, the CDR3 reads TGTGCCAGCAGCCAAGATCTCCTTAGCTCCTACGAGCAGTACTTC.

The rearrangement uses TRBV3-1 (or the pseudogene TRBV3-2) and TRBJ1-1; D uncertain. The germline CDR1 and CDR2 sequences are LGHDT and YNNKEL (reference sequence). Trimming stripped 2 bases from V and 2 bases from J, with 9 bases between. The CDR3 length is 14 residues. The DNA of the CDR3 is TGTGCCAGCAGCCAACGAGGGCTTAACACTGAAGCTTTCTTT. Translation gives CASSQRGLNTEAFF.

About this clone: Distinct nucleotide sequences in the sample also encode this CDR3. CDR3 protein: CASSQGGQGRTEAFF. CDR3 coding DNA: TGCGCCAGCAGCCAAGGGGGACAGGGGAGGACTGAAGCTTTCTTT. V and J are TRBV4-1 and TRBJ1-1, with 10 bases lining up with TRBD1. This CDR3 is 15 amino acids long. J gave up 5 bases and V 1 base, and 4 bases lay outside the gene matches. Per germline, CDR1 MGHRA and CDR2 YSYEKL.

The V gene is TRBV2, the J gene TRBJ1-2, with D possibly TRBD1 on 5 matching bases. V was cut by 6 bases and J by 7 bases, with 18 bases left in between. CDR3 length: 14 amino acids. Per the germline V gene, CDR1 is SNHLY and CDR2 is FYNNEI. The CDR3 sequence is CASRVQAGLGGYTF. The CDR3 DNA follows: TGTGCCAGCAGGGTTCAGGCAGGGTTGGGTGGCTACACCTTC.

This chain links TRBV6-5 with TRBJ2-7, with D unclear. Germline CDR1 is MNHEY and CDR2 is SVGAGI. V lost 10 bases and J lost 2, with 15 bases in between. The CDR3 runs 13 residues. This chain's CDR3 is CATRRESPYEQYF. Written as DNA, the CDR3 is TGTGCCACCCGTCGCGAGAGTCCCTACGAGCAGTACTTC.

The rearrangement links TRBV19 to TRBJ2-2; a possible D gene is TRBD2 (6 bases). Germline V gene data show CDR1 as LNHDA and CDR2 as SQIVND (reference sequence). The CDR3 runs 15 residues. Trimming cost V 2 bases and J 2 bases, with 9 bases left between them. CDR3 amino acids: CASSITGLNTGELFF. Written as DNA, the CDR3 is TGTGCCAGTAGTATAACGGGACTCAACACCGGGGAGCTGTTTTTT.

The CDR3 DNA reads TGTGCCAGCAGCTTAACACAAGAGACCCAGTACTTC. Translation gives CASSLTQETQYF. This chain connects TRBV7-2 to TRBJ2-5, with unresolved D. Germline V gene data show CDR1 as SGHTA and CDR2 as FQGNSA. Deletions cut 2 bases from V and 2 bases from J, with 3 bases between. The CDR3 has 12 residues.